These T cell receptor beta chains were read from a single sample in a study of shared clonotypes between healthy human individuals. The data were produced by immunoSEQ multiplex PCR, yet TCRdb's version contains in-frame clones alone and is incomplete. Of about 980,000 clones listed, 76% are singletons. Specimen: memory CD4+ T cells sorted from blood. The source is a man aged 18 to 30 in good health. CDR3s include the opening cysteine and the closing phenylalanine or tryptophan. The D gene is left open where the match is weak. Clone sizes are given selectively: once, few, many, or a class where the clone is expanded.

TRBD1,TRBJ2-2,TRBV5-4,once,TGTGCCAGCAGCCCCAGGGGGCCTAATACCGGGGAGCTGTTTTTT,CASSPRGPNTGELFF
TRBD1,TRBJ1-2,TRBV10-3,few,TGTGCCACCTACCTCAGGGGGCAGGGTGGCTACACCTTC,CATYLRGQGGYTF
NA,TRBJ2-1,TRBV11-2,few,TGTGCCAGCAGCTTAGATCCAGGGGCTAACAATGAGCAGTTCTTC,CASSLDPGANNEQFF
NA,TRBJ1-5,TRBV4-1,NA,TGCGCCAGCAGCACAGGGTCCGATCAGCCCCAGCATTTT,CASSTGSDQPQHF
NA,TRBJ1-2,TRBV18,NA,TGTGCCAGCTCACCTCGAGCAGAAGACTATGGCTACACCTTC,CASSPRAEDYGYTF
NA,TRBJ1-2,TRBV9,NA,TGTGCCAGCAGCCCGACGGGGTCGAATGGCTACACCTTC,CASSPTGSNGYTF
TRBD2,TRBJ2-1,TRBV30,NA,TGTGCCTGGAGTATAACTAGCGGAGCCTACAATGAGCAGTTCTTC,CAWSITSGAYNEQFF
NA,TRBJ2-3,TRBV5-1,NA,TGCGCCAGCAGCACACTTGAGGGGACAGATACGCAGTATTTT,CASSTLEGTDTQYF
TRBD2,TRBJ2-7,TRBV5-6,NA,TGTGCCAGCAGCTTCTCGGGAGGGCTTTACTACGAGCAGTACTTC,CASSFSGGLYYEQYF
TRBD2,TRBJ2-6,TRBV19,once,TGTGCCAGTAGTATCTTCGGCGGGAGGGACTCTGGGGCCAACGTCCTGACTTTC,CASSIFGGRDSGANVLTF
NA,TRBJ1-2,TRBV18,few,TGTGCCAGCTCACCGGACGGAAACTATGGCTACACCTTC,CASSPDGNYGYTF